This TCR beta chain was sequenced in a study of shared clonotypes between healthy human individuals. Overall study: Contributing individuals were two females and three males aged 18 to 49.

This CDR3 spans 16 amino acids. After removal of 4 bases from V and 4 bases from J, the junction contained 8 bases not matched to a gene. Germline values: CDR1 SGHRS, CDR2 YFSETQ. Clones were read by immunoSEQ multiplex PCR, and TCRdb kept only the in-frame ones, dropping some. The sample has around 2.5 million clones; more than 85% are singletons. Sequencing was carried out using naive CD4+ T cells from PBMCs. The subset is: CD45RA+ positively selected. This clonotype was obtained from a man aged 18-30 years in good health. Some clones in this sample may be carry-over from other donors' samples. V and J are TRBV5-1 and TRBJ2-7; 13 bases agree with TRBD2. The CDR3 DNA reads as TGCGCCAGCAGCCCTGGGGCGGGACTAGCGGGATACGAGCAGTACTTC. Residues: CASSPGAGLAGYEQYF.